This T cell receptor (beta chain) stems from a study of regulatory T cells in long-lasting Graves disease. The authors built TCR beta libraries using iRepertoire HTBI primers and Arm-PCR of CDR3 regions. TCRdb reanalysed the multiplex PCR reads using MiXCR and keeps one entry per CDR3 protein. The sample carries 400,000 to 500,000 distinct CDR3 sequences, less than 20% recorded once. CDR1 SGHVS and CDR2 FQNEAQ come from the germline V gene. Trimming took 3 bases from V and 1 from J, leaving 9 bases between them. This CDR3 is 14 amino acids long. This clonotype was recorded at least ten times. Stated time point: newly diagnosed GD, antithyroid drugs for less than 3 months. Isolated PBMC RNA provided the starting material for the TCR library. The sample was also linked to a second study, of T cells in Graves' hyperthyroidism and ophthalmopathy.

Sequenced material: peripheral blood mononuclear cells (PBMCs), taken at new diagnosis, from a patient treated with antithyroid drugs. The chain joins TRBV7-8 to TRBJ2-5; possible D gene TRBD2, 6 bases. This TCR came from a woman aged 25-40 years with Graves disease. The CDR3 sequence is CASSLTSSQETQYF. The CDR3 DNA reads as TGTGCCAGCAGCTTGACTAGTTCCCAAGAGACCCAGTACTTC.